This TCR beta chain was obtained from a study of blood T cell repertoires in COVID-19. On the study more broadly: Researchers got acute and convalescent COVID-19 samples from the United States, Italy and Spain. From T cells, B-cell-depleted T cells, or PBMCs came the material, which was cDNA or gDNA.

The germline gives CDR1 SGHRS, CDR2 YFSETQ. This CDR3 has 15 amino acids. Trimming removed 2 bases from V and 4 bases from J; junction bases left unmatched: 5. Authors' data handling: Reference gene primers were amplified, and this amplification served to estimate nucleated cell counts. TCRdb's table, derived via immunoSEQ multiplex PCR, lists solely in-frame clones and lacks some. That table supplies the V and J calls and clone size; D and trimming were determined from the DNA. This table holds 200,000 to 250,000 clones, more than 65% found once. Sequencing was done on a sample of peripheral blood. The TCR was taken from a man in his fifties or sixties with active or convalescent COVID-19. J is TRBJ2-2 and V is TRBV5-1; the match to TRBD1 covers 7 bases. CDR3 residues: CASSLVQGSTGELFF. CDR3 coding DNA: TGCGCCAGCAGCTTAGTACAGGGGAGCACCGGGGAGCTGTTTTTT.